This TCR beta chain is from a study of OX40 agonist ivuxolimab in advanced cancers. Background on the study: An agonistic anti-OX40 (CD134) antibody, ivuxolimab, was used to treat the patients.

A remark on this clone: As yet, its antigen is unknown.

Sequenced by immunoSEQ multiplex PCR; TCRdb stores in-frame clones only, minus some. Of 90,000 to 100,000 clones in the sample, over 75% are singletons; the top ten hold 3% to 4%. Overall study results and limits: Fewer expanded clones were found on average in CD4+ than in CD8+ T cells. The study observed clonal expansion of CD4+ and CD8+ blood T cells by week 6 at 0.1 to 3.0 mg/kg.

Germline CDR1 reads MGHRA; CDR2 reads YSYEKL. This CDR3 is built from 16 residues. Unmatched junction bases numbered 7, after V lost 0 bases and J lost 6 bases. The origin of this receptor is an adult with an advanced solid tumor such as melanoma, head and neck, liver or kidney cancer. The rearrangement links TRBV4-1 to TRBJ2-2, with TRBD2 identical over 7 bases. Sequenced material: CD4+ or CD8+ T cells sorted from blood, taken in a trial of the OX40 agonist ivuxolimab. The CDR3 sequence: CASSQEGGIEPGELFF. In DNA form, the CDR3 reads TGCGCCAGCAGCCAAGAGGGAGGGATAGAGCCCGGGGAGCTGTTTTTT.